This TCR beta chain stems from a study of shared clonotypes between healthy human individuals. The germline V gene has CDR1 MNHEY and CDR2 SMNVEV (reference sequence). V shed 3 bases, J shed 4 bases, and the junction held 5 bases outside the gene matches. The CDR3 extends over 17 amino acids. TCRdb keeps only in-frame clones here, not all; method: immunoSEQ multiplex PCR. The sample includes roughly 550,000 clones, around 95% of them seen just once. Naivety among CD8 cells was defined by CD45RO negativity and positive CCR7 selection, thereby excluding terminally differentiated effector memory CD45RA+ cells.

The specimen was naive CD8+ T cells sorted from blood. This TCR came from a woman in her 30s in good health. The chain recombines TRBV27 with TRBJ2-5; 16 bases fit TRBD2. CDR3 bases: TGTGCCAGCAGTTTCCAGGGACTAGCGGGAGGGCGAGAGACCCAGTACTTC. It translates to CASSFQGLAGGRETQYF.